The 19 T cell receptor beta chains presented below share a single source sample, sequenced in a study of radiotherapy plus CTLA-4 blockade in lung cancer. Repertoires were generated with immunoSEQ multiplex PCR, while TCRdb's copy carries only in-frame clones and drops some. The repertoire holds some 87,000 clones, around 81% seen once, with more than 12% in the top ten. The sample here was peripheral blood, taken from a patient treated with radiotherapy plus ipilimumab. The receptors stem from a human donor with non-small cell lung cancer that progressed on radiotherapy plus ipilimumab.

The J gene is TRBJ2-3, the V gene TRBV11-1, with D perhaps matching TRBD2 (5 bases). Germline V gene lookup returns CDR1 SGHAT and CDR2 FQDESV (reference sequence). This CDR3 has 17 amino acids. V dropped 5 bases and J dropped 6 bases, with 24 bases sitting between them. The CDR3 nucleotides read TGTGCCAGCAGCCATTTTTTAGGCGACTACCCTTCGGATACGCAGTATTTT. Translating it yields CASSHFLGDYPSDTQYF.

The V and J genes are TRBV6-6 and TRBJ2-3; 8 nucleotides match TRBD2. Germline V CDR1 and CDR2: MNHNY, SVGAGI (reference sequence). With 7 bases clipped from V and 11 bases from J, the junction kept 5 bases outside the gene matches. The CDR3 has 11 residues. The CDR3 protein is CASTRGGEQYF. The CDR3 nucleotides are TGTGCCAGCACTCGGGGGGGGGAGCAGTATTTT.

The CDR3: CASSLFNSPLHF. The DNA of the CDR3 is TGTGCCAGCAGTTTATTTAATTCACCCCTCCACTTT. The chain recombines TRBV27 with TRBJ1-6; D gene unclear. The length of the CDR3 is 12 residues. CDR1 is MNHEY and CDR2 is SMNVEV in the germline V gene (reference sequence). V was clipped by 1 base and J by 6 bases, with 1 base between them.

This clone is deemed medium-sized. This chain uses TRBV5-1 with TRBJ1-1, with 8 positions matching TRBD1. This CDR3 has 15 amino acids. Germline V gene data show CDR1 as SGHRS and CDR2 as YFSETQ. V dropped 4 bases and J dropped 5; count of bases not matched to a gene: 10. CDR3 coding DNA: TGCGCCAGCAGCCTTTCCGGGACAGGAGAAACTGAAGCTTTCTTT. Protein product: CASSLSGTGETEAFF. The entire variable domain, with the rest obtained from reference TRBV5-1 and TRBJ1-1, is as follows: KAGVTQTPRYLIKTRGQQVTLSCSPISGHRSVSWYQQTPGQGLQFLFEYFSETQRNKGNFPGRFSGRQFSNSRSEMNVSTLELGDSALYLCASSLSGTGETEAFFGQGTRLTVV.

In DNA, the CDR3 is TGTGCCTGGAGTGGTCGACCCCCGAGGGAGACCCAGTACTTC. Translating gives CAWSGRPPRETQYF. The V gene is TRBV30, the J gene TRBJ2-5, with D hard to call. The V and J ends lost 1 base and 5 bases respectively, with 14 bases between them. The CDR3 has 14 residues. The germline gives CDR1 GTSNPN, CDR2 SVGIG (reference sequence).

The V call is TRBV4-2, the J call TRBJ1-3, with D uncertain. Trimming removed 1 base from V and 0 bases from J, with 10 bases in between. CDR1 and CDR2 from the germline V gene are LGHNA and YNFKEQ. CDR3 length equals 16 residues. CDR3 sequence reads: CASSQGRSASGNTIYF. In DNA, the CDR3 is TGTGCCAGCAGCCAAGGTCGGTCCGCCTCTGGAAACACCATATATTTT.

The chain couples TRBV9 to TRBJ2-1; 7 nucleotides line up with TRBD2. The CDR3 has 15 amino acids. CDR1 and CDR2 (germline): SGDLS, YYNGEE. V dropped 7 bases and J dropped 0; count of bases not matched to a gene: 7. The chain's CDR3 is CASGGGEGSYNEQFF. The DNA of the CDR3 is TGTGCCAGCGGGGGTGGGGAGGGCTCCTACAATGAGCAGTTCTTC.

This clone appeared many times. The genes are TRBV5-1 and TRBJ1-3; D is unresolved. Germline lookup yields CDR1 SGHRS and CDR2 YFSETQ. The CDR3 runs 13 residues. The V gene lost 2 bases and the J gene lost 4 bases, with 7 bases spanning the gap. The CDR3 region is CASSLGYGNTIYF. The CDR3 DNA is TGCGCCAGCAGCTTAGGATACGGAAACACCATATATTTT.

This rearrangement joins TRBV5-4 to TRBJ1-2; 7 nucleotides align to TRBD1. Germline CDR1 SGHNT, CDR2 YYREEE (reference sequence). J gave up 1 base and V 0 bases, and 6 bases lay outside the gene matches. The CDR3 runs 16 residues. CDR3 coding DNA: TGTGCCAGCAGCTTGGGAGGGACAGCCCATAACTATGGCTACACCTTC. Translating gives CASSLGGTAHNYGYTF.

This sequence joins TRBV7-9 and TRBJ2-3; the match to TRBD2 covers 11 bases. The V and J ends lost 5 bases and 2 bases, in that order; junction bases with no gene match: 6. The CDR3 covers 16 residues. The germline CDR1 and CDR2 sequences are SEHNR and FQNEAQ (reference sequence). DNA for the CDR3: TGTGCCAGCAGCCCCGTACTAGCGGGGGCCACAGATACGCAGTATTTT. This gives the protein CASSPVLAGATDTQYF.

The CDR3 DNA follows: TGTGCCAGCAGCGTAGGATCCCTAGCTCTAGGGGAGCAGTACTTC. It yields the protein CASSVGSLALGEQYF. This chain connects TRBV9 to TRBJ2-7; the D gene is possibly TRBD2 (5 bases). The CDR3 length is 15 residues. The germline CDR1 and CDR2 sequences are SGDLS and YYNGEE. V was trimmed by 0 bases and J by 7 bases, leaving 17 bases between them.

This clone appeared a few times. The rearrangement links TRBV4-3 to TRBJ2-6; D is uncertain. The CDR3 contains 15 residues. With 0 bases removed from V and 0 bases from J, the gap between germline ends came to 3 bases. The germline gives CDR1 LGHNA, CDR2 YSLEER. In DNA form, the CDR3 reads TGCGCCAGCAGCCAAGACAGCTCTGGGGCCAACGTCCTGACTTTC. It is translated as CASSQDSSGANVLTF.

The chain links TRBV5-1 to TRBJ1-6; the D is unclear. Trimming left V 1 base short and J 8 bases short, with 4 bases between. The CDR3 covers 12 residues. Per germline, CDR1 SGHRS and CDR2 YFSETQ. The CDR3 here is CASSLLDSPLHF. CDR3 DNA sequence: TGCGCCAGCAGCTTGCTGGATTCACCCCTCCACTTT.

The J gene is TRBJ2-7, the V gene TRBV7-2; the match to TRBD2 covers 11 bases. V was pared by 1 base and J by 1 base, with 3 bases of the junction left unmatched. CDR3 length: 16 residues. Germline CDR1 SGHTA, CDR2 FQGNSA. This CDR3 is CASSLGSSGGSYEQYF. DNA for the CDR3: TGTGCCAGCAGCTTAGGATCTAGCGGGGGGTCCTACGAGCAGTACTTC. The entire variable domain, with the rest obtained from reference TRBV7-2 and TRBJ2-7, is as follows: GAGVSQSPSNKVTEKGKDVELRCDPISGHTALYWYRQSLGQGLEFLIYFQGNSAPDKSGLPSDRFSAERTGGSVSTLTIQRTQQEDSAVYLCASSLGSSGGSYEQYFGPGTRLTVT.

The chain has TRBV10-3 and TRBJ2-7; TRBD2 aligns across 13 bases. CDR1 ENHRY and CDR2 SYGVKD come from the germline V gene. This CDR3 has 19 residues. V trimming: 10 bases; J trimming: 0 bases; junction bases outside the gene matches: 18. In DNA, the CDR3 is TGTGCCAACCCACCCGCTGGGACTAGCGGGGCTACCAACTCCTACGAGCAGTACTTC. This sequence encodes CANPPAGTSGATNSYEQYF.

The chain combines TRBV10-3 with TRBJ2-3, with 12 nucleotides matching TRBD2. J lost 4 bases, V lost 0 bases, and 8 bases had no gene match. Germline CDR1 and CDR2: ENHRY and SYGVKD. CDR3 size: 18 residues. CDR3 in amino acids: CAISESSSGGASPDTQYF. The CDR3, as DNA: TGTGCCATCAGTGAGTCTTCTAGCGGGGGGGCCTCCCCAGATACGCAGTATTTT.

V usage is TRBV5-6 and J usage is TRBJ2-7, with TRBD2 as a possible D gene (5 bases). The germline V gene has CDR1 SGHDT and CDR2 YYEEEE. The length of the CDR3 is 16 residues. Between the trimmed V and J ends, which lost 0 bases and 2 bases, there was a span of 15 bases. This CDR3 is CASSLVSGWGPYEQYF. In DNA, the CDR3 is TGTGCCAGCAGCTTGGTTTCGGGGTGGGGTCCCTACGAGCAGTACTTC.

V gene TRBV5-6 combines with J gene TRBJ1-2, with 7 bases matching TRBD1. The junction had 5 bases not matched to a gene; V was cut back by 4 bases and J by 2 bases. The germline V gene encodes CDR1 SGHDT and CDR2 YYEEEE. CDR3 length equals 14 residues. The CDR3 region has the DNA TGTGCCAGCAGCCCCGACAGGGTGAACTATGGCTACACCTTC. Residues: CASSPDRVNYGYTF.

This clone was counted once. The chain carries TRBV19 and TRBJ2-3; 7 positions match TRBD1. The germline gives CDR1 LNHDA, CDR2 SQIVND (reference sequence). The ends lost 4 bases at V and 1 base at J; junction bases unmatched: 5. The length of the CDR3 is 15 residues. Here the CDR3 DNA reads TGTGCCAGTAGTAACCTGGGGACAGGCACAGATACGCAGTATTTT. This translates into CASSNLGTGTDTQYF.